This T cell receptor (beta chain) was sequenced during a study of cytomegalovirus exposure and HLA in healthy donors. Trimming removed 4 bases at V and 0 bases at J, with 10 bases between. The CDR3 spans 15 residues. Germline V gene lookup returns CDR1 MNHEY and CDR2 SMNVEV (reference sequence). Primers: 60 Vbeta forward and 13 Jbeta reverse. Profiling relied on immunoSEQ multiplex PCR, and the TCRdb table lists in-frame clones only, not all of them. This sample yields 180,000 or so clones, of which 80% to 90% are seen a single time; almost 9.5% belongs to the top ten. This TCR came from a young man in good health and CMV-seropositive. The chain couples TRBV27 to TRBJ2-4, with a tentative D call TRBD2 (6 bases). Sequenced material: PBMCs. The CDR3 nucleotides read TGTGCCAGCAGTTCCGCGGGGCTAGCCAAAAACATTCAGTACTTC. Its protein product is CASSSAGLAKNIQYF.